These 8 T cell receptor beta chains came from one sample sequenced in a study of CD8 T cells in ankylosing spondylitis. The antigens these receptors bind are not known. Study results and limitations: Ankylosing spondylitis blood seemed to carry a telltale TCR beta motif made of about 8 highly homologous variants.

One entry per CDR3 protein, called by TCRdb with MiXCR from the 5' RACE reads. Of approximately 550,000 distinct CDR3 sequences detected, approximately 11% appear once; the ten largest clones hold around 6.8%. The specimen was blood, either unsorted or a sorted T cell fraction (not recorded which). These receptors were collected from a male donor with ankylosing spondylitis.

This clonotype was counted at least ten times. V is TRBV20-1 and J is TRBJ1-4; weak D call: TRBD1 (5 bases). Germline V lookup: CDR1 DFQATT, CDR2 SNEGSKA (reference sequence). The CDR3 is made up of 15 amino acids. The V gene lost 3 bases and the J gene lost 0 bases, with 11 bases spanning the gap. The CDR3 reads CSASGRAATNEKLFF. The CDR3 bases are TGCAGTGCTAGCGGCAGGGCCGCAACTAATGAAAAACTGTTTTTT.

At least ten counts were recorded for this clonotype. This rearrangement joins TRBV18 to TRBJ2-1; D possibly corresponds to TRBD2 (6 bases). The germline gives CDR1 KGHSH, CDR2 LQKENI. The CDR3 sequence is 13 residues long. V gave up 5 bases and J gave up 4 bases, with 9 bases separating them. The CDR3 nucleotides are TGTGCCAGCTCAGTCGCGGGGTACAATGAGCAGTTCTTC. It codes for CASSVAGYNEQFF.

Many counts were recorded for this clonotype. Here the CDR3 DNA reads TGTGCCACCAGCAGGGGGGAACAGGGGAGCACCGGGGAGCTGTTTTTT. This encodes CATSRGEQGSTGELFF. V and J are TRBV15 and TRBJ2-2; 7 bases match TRBD1. The V gene end was trimmed by 3 bases and the J gene end by 4 bases; junction bases not matched to a gene: 8. Germline CDR1 reads LNHNV; CDR2 reads YYDKDF (reference sequence). This CDR3 spans 16 amino acids.

The sample holds many counts of this clonotype. V and J are TRBV20-1 and TRBJ2-7, with a possible D match to TRBD2 (5 bases). CDR3 size: 13 residues. Germline V gene data show CDR1 as DFQATT and CDR2 as SNEGSKA (reference sequence). V was pared by 4 bases and J by 6 bases, with 16 bases between. The CDR3 sequence is CSANTGKWGEQYF. CDR3 DNA: TGCAGTGCTAATACGGGAAAATGGGGCGAGCAGTACTTC.

This clonotype has at least ten counts. This chain joins TRBV5-1 and TRBJ1-2; possible D gene TRBD1, 6 bases. CDR1 and CDR2 (germline): SGHRS, YFSETQ. Trimming took 10 bases from V and 2 from J, leaving 18 bases between them. The CDR3 extends over 14 amino acids. DNA of the CDR3: TGCGCCTCCCAAGGGGGTTTATCGAACTATGGCTACACCTTC. Its protein is CASQGGLSNYGYTF. The complete variable domain, with remaining parts taken from reference TRBV5-1 and TRBJ1-2, reads KAGVTQTPRYLIKTRGQQVTLSCSPISGHRSVSWYQQTPGQGLQFLFEYFSETQRNKGNFPGRFSGRQFSNSRSEMNVSTLELGDSALYLCASQGGLSNYGYTFGSGTRLTVV.

This clonotype has a handful of counts. The chain is built from TRBV5-1 and TRBJ1-4; perhaps TRBD1 as D (5 bases). Per germline, CDR1 SGHRS and CDR2 YFSETQ. The CDR3 length is 18 residues. Trimming took off 3 bases at V and 0 bases at J, with 18 bases between the two ends. CDR3: CASSWGRSNSATNEKLFF. The CDR3 DNA reads as TGCGCCAGCAGCTGGGGCCGGTCTAACTCTGCAACTAATGAAAAACTGTTTTTT.

V gene TRBV11-3 combines with J gene TRBJ2-7, with TRBD1 matching 8 bases. With V trimmed by 5 bases and J by 4 bases, 7 bases remained unmatched. This CDR3 is built from 14 residues. The germline CDR1 and CDR2 sequences are SGHNT and YENEEA. The CDR3 DNA sequence: TGTGCCAGCAGCGGGGCCGGGACAGGTTACGAGCAGTACGTC. Translating gives CASSGAGTGYEQYV.

The chain joins TRBV15 to TRBJ2-5; 12 nucleotides line up with TRBD2. With V trimmed by 3 bases and J by 5 bases, 4 bases remained unmatched. Looked up from germline, CDR1 is LNHNV and CDR2 is YYDKDF (reference sequence). The CDR3 has 15 amino acids. This CDR3 reads CATSSRLAGGETQYF. CDR3 bases: TGTGCCACCAGCAGTCGCCTAGCGGGAGGGGAGACCCAGTACTTC.